One and the same sample provided the 2 T cell receptor beta chains below, sequenced in a study of tumor and adjacent non-tumor tissue in lung cancer. The template was RNA from unsorted bulk tissue. Three rounds of nested PCR, following a modified ARM-PCR protocol, produced the TCRbeta library. TCRdb recomputed calls from the multiplex PCR reads with MiXCR, one row per CDR3 protein. The sample carries 100,000 to 150,000 distinct CDR3 sequences, approximately 71% recorded once. Material for sequencing was lung tumor tissue. The receptor source for this set is a man between 25 and 39 years old with non-small cell lung cancer.

Concerning this clonotype itself: This may stem from a read error, because a much larger clone lies one nucleotide away. The V call is TRBV5-6, the J call TRBJ1-6; TRBD1 matches at 10 bases. Germline V CDR1 and CDR2: SGHDT, YYEEEE. The CDR3 runs 16 residues. The DNA of the CDR3 is TGTGCCAGCAGCCTGGACAGGGGGGCGACCAGTTCACCCCTCCAATTT. Translating gives CASSLDRGATSSPLQF.

A single count supports this clonotype. The chain joins TRBV11-2 to TRBJ2-1, with D possibly matching TRBD2 (6 bases). The germline V gene encodes CDR1 SGHAT and CDR2 FQNNGV. The CDR3 extends over 15 amino acids. For the CDR3, the DNA is TGTGACGGCAGCTTAGTCGGGGGCTCCTACAATGAGCAGTTCTTC. Its translation is CDGSLVGGSYNEQFF.